This T cell receptor beta chain originates from a study of tumor-infiltrating lymphocytes in oesophageal squamous cell carcinoma. TCRdb re-derived calls from the PCR reads in MiXCR, one entry per CDR3 protein. Of about 24,000 distinct CDR3 sequences in the sample, around 40% were seen once. Germline V gene sequence: CDR1 SGHTA, CDR2 FQGNSA. The CDR3 length is 16 residues. J lost 4 bases, V lost 1 base, and 6 bases had no gene match. The TCR originated in a male donor with esophageal squamous cell carcinoma. The sample taken for sequencing was esophageal tumor tissue. This chain links TRBV7-2 with TRBJ2-3, with 9 bases that match TRBD2. The DNA for the CDR3 is TGTGCCAGCAGCTTAGGCGCGGCGGGGGGGCCAGATACGCAGTATTTT. Translated, it gives CASSLGAAGGPDTQYF.